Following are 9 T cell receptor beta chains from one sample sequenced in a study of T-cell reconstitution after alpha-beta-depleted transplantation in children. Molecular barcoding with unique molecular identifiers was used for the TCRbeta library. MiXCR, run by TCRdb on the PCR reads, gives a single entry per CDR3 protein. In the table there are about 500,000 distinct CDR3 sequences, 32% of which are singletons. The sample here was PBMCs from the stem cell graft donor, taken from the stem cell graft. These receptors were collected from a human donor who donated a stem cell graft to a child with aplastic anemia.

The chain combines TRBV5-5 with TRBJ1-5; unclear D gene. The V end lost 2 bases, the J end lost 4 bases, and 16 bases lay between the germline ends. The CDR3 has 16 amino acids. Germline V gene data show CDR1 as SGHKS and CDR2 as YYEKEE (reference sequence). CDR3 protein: CASSLMGGRANQPQHF. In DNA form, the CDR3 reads TGTGCCAGCAGCTTAATGGGTGGCAGAGCGAATCAGCCCCAGCATTTT.

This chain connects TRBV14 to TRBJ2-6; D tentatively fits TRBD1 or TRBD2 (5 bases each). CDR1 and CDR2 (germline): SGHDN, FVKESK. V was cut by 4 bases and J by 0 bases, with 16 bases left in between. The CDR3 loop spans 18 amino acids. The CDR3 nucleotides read TGTGCCAGCAGCCCGATGTTAGGGGACCCCTCTGGGGCCAACGTCCTGACTTTC. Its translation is CASSPMLGDPSGANVLTF.

The chain's CDR3 is CAWSSGLATEAFF. CDR3 sequence (DNA): TGTGCCTGGAGCTCAGGACTGGCCACTGAAGCTTTCTTT. The rearrangement joins TRBV30 to TRBJ1-1; D call uncertain. The CDR3 has 13 amino acids. Per germline, CDR1 GTSNPN and CDR2 SVGIG (reference sequence). V gave up 3 bases and J gave up 4 bases, with 12 bases separating them.

For the CDR3, the DNA is TGTGCCAGCAGGGACAGCAGCACCGGGGAGCTGTTTTTT. Amino acid sequence: CASRDSSTGELFF. V gene TRBV12-3 or TRBV12-4 combines with J gene TRBJ2-2; TRBD1 is a possible D gene (6 bases). This CDR3 contains 13 residues. Trimming shortened V by 6 bases and J by 4 bases, and 9 bases separated the two germline ends.

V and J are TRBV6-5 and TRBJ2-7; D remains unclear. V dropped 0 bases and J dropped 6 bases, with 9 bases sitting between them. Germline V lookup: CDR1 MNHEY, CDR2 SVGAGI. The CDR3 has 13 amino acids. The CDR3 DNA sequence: TGTGCCAGCAGTTACTCAAGCGTTAGCGAGCAGTACGTC. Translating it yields CASSYSSVSEQYV.

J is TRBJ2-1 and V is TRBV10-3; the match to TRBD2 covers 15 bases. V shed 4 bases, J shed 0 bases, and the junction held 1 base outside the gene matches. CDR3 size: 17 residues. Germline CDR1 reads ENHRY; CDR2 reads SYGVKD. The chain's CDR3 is CAISGTSGRASYNEQFF. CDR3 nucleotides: TGTGCCATCAGTGGGACTAGCGGGAGGGCCTCCTACAATGAGCAGTTCTTC.

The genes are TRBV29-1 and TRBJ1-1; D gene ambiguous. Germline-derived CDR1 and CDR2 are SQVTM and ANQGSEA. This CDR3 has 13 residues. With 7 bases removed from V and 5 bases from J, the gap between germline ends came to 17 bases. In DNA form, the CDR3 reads TGCAGCGCCGACAAGCTCGGGAGAACTGAAGCTTTCTTT. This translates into CSADKLGRTEAFF.

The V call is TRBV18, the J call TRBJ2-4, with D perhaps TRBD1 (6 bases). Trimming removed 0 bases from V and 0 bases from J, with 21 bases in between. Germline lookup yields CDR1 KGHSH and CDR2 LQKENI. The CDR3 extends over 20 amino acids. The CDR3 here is CASSPPGTKGHLLAKNIQYF. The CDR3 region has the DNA TGTGCCAGCTCACCACCCGGGACAAAAGGCCACCTTCTAGCCAAAAACATTCAGTACTTC. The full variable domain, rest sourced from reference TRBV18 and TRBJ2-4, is NAGVMQNPRHLVRRRGQEARLRCSPMKGHSHVYWYRQLPEEGLKFMVYLQKENIIDESGMPKERFSAEFPKEGPSILRIQQVVRGDSAAYFCASSPPGTKGHLLAKNIQYFGAGTRLSVL.

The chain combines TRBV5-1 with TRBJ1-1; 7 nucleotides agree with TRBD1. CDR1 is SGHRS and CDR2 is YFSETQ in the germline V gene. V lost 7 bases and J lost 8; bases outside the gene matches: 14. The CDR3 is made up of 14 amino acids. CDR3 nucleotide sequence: TGCGCCAGCCGCAAGCGCGGGACAGAGGCCGAAGCTTTCTTT. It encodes CASRKRGTEAEAFF.